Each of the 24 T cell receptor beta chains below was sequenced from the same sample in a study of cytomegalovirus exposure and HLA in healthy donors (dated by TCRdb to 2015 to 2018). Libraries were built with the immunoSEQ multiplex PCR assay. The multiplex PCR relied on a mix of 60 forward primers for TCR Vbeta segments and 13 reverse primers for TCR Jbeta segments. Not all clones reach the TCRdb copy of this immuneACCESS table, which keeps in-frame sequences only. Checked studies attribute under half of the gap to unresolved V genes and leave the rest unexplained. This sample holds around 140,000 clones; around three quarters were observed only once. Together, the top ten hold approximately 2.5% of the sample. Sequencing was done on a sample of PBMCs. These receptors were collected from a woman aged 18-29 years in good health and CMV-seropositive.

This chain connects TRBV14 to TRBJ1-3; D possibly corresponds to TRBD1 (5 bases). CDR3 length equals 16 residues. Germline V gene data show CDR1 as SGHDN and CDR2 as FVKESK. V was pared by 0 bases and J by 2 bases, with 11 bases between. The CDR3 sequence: CASSQDWGVPGNTIYF. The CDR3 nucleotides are TGTGCCAGCAGCCAAGATTGGGGGGTACCTGGAAACACCATATATTTT.

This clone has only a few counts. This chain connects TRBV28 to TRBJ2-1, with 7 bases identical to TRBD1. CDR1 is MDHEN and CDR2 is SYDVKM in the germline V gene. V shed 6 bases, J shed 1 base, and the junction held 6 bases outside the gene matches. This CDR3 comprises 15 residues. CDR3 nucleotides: TGTGCCAGCAGATCACAGGGGCCTTCCTACAATGAGCAGTTCTTC. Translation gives CASRSQGPSYNEQFF. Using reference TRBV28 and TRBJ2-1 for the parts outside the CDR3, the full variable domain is DVKVTQSSRYLVKRTGEKVFLECVQDMDHENMFWYRQDPGLGLRLIYFSYDVKMKEKGDIPEGYSVSREKKERFSLILESASTNQTSMYLCASRSQGPSYNEQFFGPGTRLTVL.

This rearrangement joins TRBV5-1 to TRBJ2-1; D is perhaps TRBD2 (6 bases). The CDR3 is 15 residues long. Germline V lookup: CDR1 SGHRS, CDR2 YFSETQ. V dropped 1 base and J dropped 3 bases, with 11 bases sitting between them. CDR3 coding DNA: TGCGCCAGCAGCTTGATCGGGGGAGGCTACAATGAGCAGTTCTTC. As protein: CASSLIGGGYNEQFF.

CDR3 sequence (DNA): TGTGCCAGTAGTACAGACAGGGGTCGCAATCAGCCCCAGCATTTT. This translates into CASSTDRGRNQPQHF. The chain carries TRBV19 and TRBJ1-5, with 8 nucleotides matching TRBD1. This CDR3 has 15 residues. Trimming removed 4 bases from V and 2 bases from J; junction bases left unmatched: 4. Germline CDR1 and CDR2: LNHDA and SQIVND (reference sequence).

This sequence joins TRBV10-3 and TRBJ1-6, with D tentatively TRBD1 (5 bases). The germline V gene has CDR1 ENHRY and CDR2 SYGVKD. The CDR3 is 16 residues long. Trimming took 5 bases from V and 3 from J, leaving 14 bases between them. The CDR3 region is CAISKGGAGYNSPLHF. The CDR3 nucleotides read TGTGCCATCAGTAAGGGAGGGGCCGGCTATAATTCACCCCTCCACTTT.

In DNA form, the CDR3 reads TGTGCCAGCAGCTTGGGACTAGCCAACACCGGGGAGCTGTTTTTT. Its translation is CASSLGLANTGELFF. V gene TRBV5-4 combines with J gene TRBJ2-2, with 7 bases identical to TRBD2. Looked up from germline, CDR1 is SGHNT and CDR2 is YYREEE (reference sequence). This CDR3 comprises 15 residues. The trim removed 0 bases at V and 2 bases at J, leaving 1 base unmatched.

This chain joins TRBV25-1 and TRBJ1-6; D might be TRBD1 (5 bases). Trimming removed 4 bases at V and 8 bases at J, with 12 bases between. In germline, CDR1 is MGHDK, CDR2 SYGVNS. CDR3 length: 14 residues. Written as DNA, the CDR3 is TGTGCCAGCAGTGCGGACAATCGGTATTCACCCCTCCACTTT. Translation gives CASSADNRYSPLHF.

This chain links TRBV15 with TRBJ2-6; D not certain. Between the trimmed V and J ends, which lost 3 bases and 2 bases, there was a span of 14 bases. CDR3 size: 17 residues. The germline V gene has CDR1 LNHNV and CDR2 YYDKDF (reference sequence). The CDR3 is CATSSASMAAGANVLTF. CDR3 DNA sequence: TGTGCCACCAGCAGCGCTTCGATGGCGGCTGGGGCCAACGTCCTGACTTTC.

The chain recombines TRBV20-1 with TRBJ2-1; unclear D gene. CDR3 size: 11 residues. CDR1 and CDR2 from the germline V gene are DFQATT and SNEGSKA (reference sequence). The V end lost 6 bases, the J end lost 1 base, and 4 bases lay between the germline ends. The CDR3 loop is CSAPSYNEQFF. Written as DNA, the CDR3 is TGCAGTGCCCCGTCCTACAATGAGCAGTTCTTC.

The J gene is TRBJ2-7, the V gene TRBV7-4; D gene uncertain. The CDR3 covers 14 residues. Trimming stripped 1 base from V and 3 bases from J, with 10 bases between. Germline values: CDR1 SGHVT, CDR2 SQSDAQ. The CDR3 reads CASSLVGRYYEQYF. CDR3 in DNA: TGTGCCAGCAGCTTAGTGGGCAGATACTACGAGCAGTACTTC.

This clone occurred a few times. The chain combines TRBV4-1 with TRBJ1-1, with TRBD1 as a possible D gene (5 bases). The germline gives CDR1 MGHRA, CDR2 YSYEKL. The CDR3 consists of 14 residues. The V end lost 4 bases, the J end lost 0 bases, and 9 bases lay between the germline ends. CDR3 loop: CASSPQGMNTEAFF. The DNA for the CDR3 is TGCGCCAGCAGCCCCCAGGGCATGAACACTGAAGCTTTCTTT.

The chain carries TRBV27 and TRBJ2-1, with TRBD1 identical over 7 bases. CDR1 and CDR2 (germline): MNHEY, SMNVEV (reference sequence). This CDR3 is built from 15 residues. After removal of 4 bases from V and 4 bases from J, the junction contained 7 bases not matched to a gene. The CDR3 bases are TGTGCCAGCAGTTACAGGGGCCGCTATTACAATGAGCAGTTCTTC. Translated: CASSYRGRYYNEQFF.

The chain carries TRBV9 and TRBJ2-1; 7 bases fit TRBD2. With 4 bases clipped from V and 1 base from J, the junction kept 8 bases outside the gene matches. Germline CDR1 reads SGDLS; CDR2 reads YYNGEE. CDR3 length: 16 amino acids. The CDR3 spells CASSPGGGQSYNEQFF. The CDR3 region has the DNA TGTGCCAGCAGCCCTGGGGGGGGTCAATCCTACAATGAGCAGTTCTTC.

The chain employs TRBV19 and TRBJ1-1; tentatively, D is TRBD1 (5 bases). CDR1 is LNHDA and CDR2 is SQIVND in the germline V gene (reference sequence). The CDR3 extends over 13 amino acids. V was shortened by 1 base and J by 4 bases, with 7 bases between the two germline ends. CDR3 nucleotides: TGTGCCAGTAGTATAGCAGGGCGCACTGAAGCTTTCTTT. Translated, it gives CASSIAGRTEAFF.

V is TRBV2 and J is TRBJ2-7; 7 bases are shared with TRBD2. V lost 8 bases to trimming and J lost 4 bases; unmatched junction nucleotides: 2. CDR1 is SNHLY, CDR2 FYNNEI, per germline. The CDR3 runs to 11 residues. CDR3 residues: CASGEGYEQYF. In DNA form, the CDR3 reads TGTGCCAGCGGGGAGGGATACGAGCAGTACTTC.

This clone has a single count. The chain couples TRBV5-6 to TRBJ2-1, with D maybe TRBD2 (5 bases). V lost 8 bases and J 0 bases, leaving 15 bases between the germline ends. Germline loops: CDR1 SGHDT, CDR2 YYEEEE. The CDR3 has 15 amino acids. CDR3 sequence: CASRGGKGSYNEQFF. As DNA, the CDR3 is TGTGCCAGTAGAGGAGGCAAGGGCTCCTACAATGAGCAGTTCTTC.

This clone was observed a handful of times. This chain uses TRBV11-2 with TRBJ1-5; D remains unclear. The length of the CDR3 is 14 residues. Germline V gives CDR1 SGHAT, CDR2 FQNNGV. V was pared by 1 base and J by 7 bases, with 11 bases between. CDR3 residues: CASSLAGSGQPQHF. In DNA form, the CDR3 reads TGTGCCAGCAGCTTAGCGGGATCGGGACAGCCCCAGCATTTT. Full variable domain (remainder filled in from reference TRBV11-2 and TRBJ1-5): EAGVAQSPRYKIIEKRQSVAFWCNPISGHATLYWYQQILGQGPKLLIQFQNNGVVDDSQLPKDRFSAERLKGVDSTLKIQPAKLEDSAVYLCASSLAGSGQPQHFGDGTRLSIL.

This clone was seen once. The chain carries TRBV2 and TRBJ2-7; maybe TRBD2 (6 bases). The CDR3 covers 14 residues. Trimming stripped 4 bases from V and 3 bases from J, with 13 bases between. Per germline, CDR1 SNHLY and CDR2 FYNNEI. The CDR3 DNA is TGTGCCAGCAGTGTTCTAGCGCCTTTCTACGAGCAGTACTTC. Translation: CASSVLAPFYEQYF.

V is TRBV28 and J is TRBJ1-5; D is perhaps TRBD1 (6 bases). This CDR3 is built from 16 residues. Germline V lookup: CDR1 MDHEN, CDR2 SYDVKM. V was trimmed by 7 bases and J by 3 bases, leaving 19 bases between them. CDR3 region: CASKAGGRGINQPQHF. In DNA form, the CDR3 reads TGTGCCAGCAAGGCGGGGGGCAGGGGAATCAATCAGCCCCAGCATTTT.

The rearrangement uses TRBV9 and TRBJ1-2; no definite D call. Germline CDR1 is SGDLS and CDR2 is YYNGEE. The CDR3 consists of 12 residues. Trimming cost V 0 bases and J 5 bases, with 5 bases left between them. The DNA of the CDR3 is TGTGCCAGCAGCGTAGTGAGTTATGGCTACACCTTC. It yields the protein CASSVVSYGYTF.

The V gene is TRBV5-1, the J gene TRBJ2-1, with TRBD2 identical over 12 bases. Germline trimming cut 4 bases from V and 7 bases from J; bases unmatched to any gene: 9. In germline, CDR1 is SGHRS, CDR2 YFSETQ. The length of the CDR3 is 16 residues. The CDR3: CASSGQLAGGLNEQFF. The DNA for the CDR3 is TGCGCCAGCAGCGGCCAACTAGCGGGGGGCTTGAATGAGCAGTTCTTC. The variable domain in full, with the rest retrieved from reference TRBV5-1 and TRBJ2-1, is KAGVTQTPRYLIKTRGQQVTLSCSPISGHRSVSWYQQTPGQGLQFLFEYFSETQRNKGNFPGRFSGRQFSNSRSEMNVSTLELGDSALYLCASSGQLAGGLNEQFFGPGTRLTVL.

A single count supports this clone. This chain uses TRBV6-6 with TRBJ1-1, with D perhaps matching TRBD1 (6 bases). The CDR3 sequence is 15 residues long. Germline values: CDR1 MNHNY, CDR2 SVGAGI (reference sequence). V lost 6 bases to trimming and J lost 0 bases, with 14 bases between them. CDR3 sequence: CASRTFRDMNTEAFF. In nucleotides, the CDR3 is TGTGCCAGCAGGACATTCAGGGACATGAACACTGAAGCTTTCTTT.

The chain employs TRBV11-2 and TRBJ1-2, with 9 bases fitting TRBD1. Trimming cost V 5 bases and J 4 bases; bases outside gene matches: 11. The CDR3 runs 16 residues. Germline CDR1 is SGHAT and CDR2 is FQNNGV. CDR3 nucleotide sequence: TGTGCCAGCAGCCACTCGGGACAGGGTATTCTCTATGGCTACACCTTC. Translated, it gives CASSHSGQGILYGYTF.

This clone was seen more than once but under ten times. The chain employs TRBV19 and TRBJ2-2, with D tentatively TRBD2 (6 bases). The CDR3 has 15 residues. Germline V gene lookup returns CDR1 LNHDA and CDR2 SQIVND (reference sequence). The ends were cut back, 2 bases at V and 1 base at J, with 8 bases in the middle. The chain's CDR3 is CASSIPGGNTGELFF. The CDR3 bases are TGTGCCAGTAGTATACCCGGGGGGAACACCGGGGAGCTGTTTTTT. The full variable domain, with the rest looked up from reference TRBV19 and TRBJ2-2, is DGGITQSPKYLFRKEGQNVTLSCEQNLNHDAMYWYRQDPGQGLRLIYYSQIVNDFQKGDIAEGYSVSREKKESFPLTVTSAQKNPTAFYLCASSIPGGNTGELFFGEGSRLTVL.